This T cell receptor beta chain emerged from a study of blood T cell repertoires in COVID-19. The overall study: COVID-19 samples from acute and convalescent phases originated in the United States, Italy and Spain.

V was pared by 0 bases and J by 3 bases, with 6 bases of the junction left unmatched. Germline-derived CDR1 and CDR2 are SQVTM and ANQGSEA. This CDR3 comprises 15 residues. Produced via immunoSEQ multiplex PCR; TCRdb's table is partial and in-frame only. The repertoire holds around 230,000 clones, with 70% to 90% as singletons. This clonotype was obtained from a man in his fifties or sixties with COVID-19, enrolled during active disease. The chain couples TRBV29-1 to TRBJ1-2; 8 bases line up with TRBD1. The sequencing sample was made of peripheral blood. This CDR3 reads CSVEDVHRGDYGYTF. For the CDR3, the DNA is TGCAGCGTTGAAGACGTACACAGGGGGGACTATGGCTACACCTTC.